These 12 T cell receptor beta chains were sequenced from one sample in a study of T cell repertoires in cytomegalovirus infection. TCRdb reprocessed the reads via MiXCR and lists one record per CDR3 protein. This sample has roughly 640,000 distinct CDR3 sequences, with approximately 24% found just once. The sample was CD8+ T cells from PBMCs. The receptors come from a human donor in good health (CMV status not recorded). Some clones in this sample may be carry-over from other donors' samples.

About this clonotype itself: A much bigger clone sits one base away, suggesting this may be a read error. V is TRBV7-2 and J is TRBJ1-5, with 9 bases matching TRBD1. Per the germline V gene, CDR1 is SGHTA and CDR2 is FQGNSA. The CDR3 runs 14 residues. After removal of 5 bases from V and 6 bases from J, the junction contained 5 bases not matched to a gene. Here the CDR3 DNA reads TGTGCCAGCAGCACCGACAGGGGGGTTCAGCCCCAGCATTTT. This translates into CASSTDRGVQPQHF.

This clonotype came up a few times. V is TRBV7-2 and J is TRBJ1-6; 7 bases agree with TRBD1. This CDR3 spans 17 amino acids. J gave up 8 bases and V 1 base, and 11 bases lay outside the gene matches. Germline CDR1 is SGHTA and CDR2 is FQGNSA. This CDR3 is CASSLVLGGQGDSPLHF. DNA of the CDR3: TGTGCCAGCAGCTTAGTTCTAGGGGGCCAAGGTGATTCACCCCTCCACTTT.

J is TRBJ1-5 and V is TRBV6-2 or TRBV6-3; 10 positions agree with TRBD1. Losses at the gene ends were 5 bases for V and 7 bases for J; bases not matched to a gene: 5. CDR3 length: 14 residues. Germline V lookup: CDR1 MNHEY, CDR2 SVGEGT. The CDR3 nucleotides read TGTGCCAGCAGTAACTGGACAGGGGGGCAGCCCCAGCATTTT. Its protein is CASSNWTGGQPQHF.

This clonotype was recorded many times. The J gene is TRBJ1-1, the V gene TRBV7-8, with TRBD1 as a possible D gene (6 bases). Germline CDR1 and CDR2: SGHVS and FQNEAQ. The CDR3 extends over 18 amino acids. The ends were cut back, 5 bases at V and 6 bases at J, with 28 bases in the middle. The CDR3 DNA follows: TGTGCCAGCAGCCCTCTCCGGGAGATTCTCCCAGGGGTCGCTGAAGCTTTCTTT. Its protein is CASSPLREILPGVAEAFF.

This clonotype was seen ten or more times. This rearrangement joins TRBV7-8 to TRBJ1-5; maybe TRBD1 (5 bases). The CDR3 contains 16 residues. Between the trimmed V and J ends, which lost 5 bases and 0 bases, there was a span of 14 bases. The germline gives CDR1 SGHVS, CDR2 FQNEAQ. The CDR3: CASSQAGRYSNQPQHF. Here the CDR3 DNA reads TGTGCCAGCAGCCAGGCGGGACGGTATAGCAATCAGCCCCAGCATTTT.

The table lists this clonotype with many counts. The V and J genes are TRBV14 and TRBJ2-1; 11 bases fit TRBD1. CDR3 length: 16 amino acids. V lost 3 bases, J lost 4 bases, and 5 bases stayed unmatched. Germline CDR1 is SGHDN and CDR2 is FVKESK. The CDR3 here is CASSHPGQGAYNEQFF. The CDR3 nucleotides are TGTGCCAGCAGCCATCCCGGACAGGGGGCTTACAATGAGCAGTTCTTC.

Turning to this clonotype: A junction boundary mismatches the germline segment, possibly from a read error. The genes are TRBV7-9 and TRBJ1-4, with a weak D call TRBD1 (5 bases). This CDR3 has 18 amino acids. Germline V gene lookup returns CDR1 SEHNR and CDR2 FQNEAQ (reference sequence). CDR3 protein: CVSSLEWGRSSTNEKLFF. CDR3 nucleotide sequence: TGTGTCAGCAGCTTAGAATGGGGACGGAGTTCAACTAATGAAAAACTGTTTTTT.

The J gene is TRBJ1-2, the V gene TRBV28; tentative D call: TRBD1 (6 bases). Trimming removed 5 bases at V and 1 base at J, with 17 bases between. Per the germline V gene, CDR1 is MDHEN and CDR2 is SYDVKM. The CDR3 has 16 residues. The CDR3 spells CASSKTGPVINYGYTF. CDR3 sequence (DNA): TGTGCCAGCAGTAAGACAGGCCCGGTTATTAACTATGGCTACACCTTC.

Regarding this clonotype: With a much larger clone just one base away, this may be a read error. This sequence joins TRBV7-2 and TRBJ2-2; D is perhaps TRBD1 or TRBD2 (6 bases each). This CDR3 has 13 residues. The V end was cut by 11 bases, the J end by 4 bases, with 14 bases between. Germline V CDR1 and CDR2: SGHTA, FQGNSA. CDR3 residues: CAVLGGVTGELFF. CDR3 sequence (DNA): TGTGCCGTCTTGGGGGGCGTCACCGGGGAGCTGTTTTTT.

The table lists this clonotype with a few counts. CDR3 protein: CASSYSDTYEQYV. Here the CDR3 DNA reads TGTGCCAGCAGTTACTCTGATACCTACGAGCAGTACGTC. The chain couples TRBV6-2 or TRBV6-3 to TRBJ2-7; D remains unclear. The V and J ends lost 0 bases and 2 bases respectively, with 5 bases between them. Germline V gene lookup returns CDR1 MNHEY and CDR2 SVGEGT. This CDR3 has 13 amino acids.

In its sample, this clonotype was seen a few times. The chain combines TRBV6-2 or TRBV6-3 with TRBJ2-7; 9 bases are shared with TRBD1. Trimming at V came to 5 bases and at J to 4 bases, leaving 3 bases not matched to a gene. The CDR3 totals 13 residues. CDR1 is MNHEY and CDR2 is SVGEGT in the germline V gene. For the CDR3, the DNA is TGTGCCAGCAGTGGGACAGGGAGTTACGAGCAGTACGTC. This sequence encodes CASSGTGSYEQYV.

The V gene is TRBV13, the J gene TRBJ2-7; D is possibly TRBD2 (5 bases). Germline V lookup: CDR1 PRHDT, CDR2 FYEKMQ (reference sequence). The CDR3 contains 14 residues. The V end was cut by 5 bases, the J end by 0 bases, with 11 bases between. The CDR3: CASSVGESSYEQYF. DNA for the CDR3: TGTGCCAGCAGCGTCGGGGAGAGCTCCTACGAGCAGTACTTC. Supplemented by reference TRBV13 and TRBJ2-7, the full variable domain reads AAGVIQSPRHLIKEKRETATLKCYPIPRHDTVYWYQQGPGQDPQFLISFYEKMQSDKGSIPDRFSAQQFSDYHSELNMSSLELGDSALYFCASSVGESSYEQYFGPGTRLTVT.